This TCR beta chain is drawn from a study of cytomegalovirus exposure and HLA in healthy donors. For the study at large: Falling in the Caucasian-associated ancestry cluster were roughly 86% of under 450 genotyped donors. Overall study results and limits: In most subjects, TCR beta sequences reportedly gave accurate predictions of HLA-A and HLA-B alleles.

Whereas donors were nominally healthy upon sampling, unrecorded immune exposures were probable. The sample holds one count of this clone. Its cognate antigen is unknown. The PCR had 60 Vbeta and 13 Jbeta primers. Measured with immunoSEQ multiplex PCR; TCRdb has only the in-frame clones, and not every one. The profile shows some 190,000 clones, roughly 87% of them singletons. The sample taken for sequencing was PBMCs. The clonotype comes from a man between 35 and 55 years old in good health and CMV-seronegative.

This CDR3 reads CASSVNPAGEAFF. CDR3 DNA: TGTGCCAGCAGCGTAAACCCGGCGGGTGAAGCTTTCTTT. The chain is built from TRBV9 and TRBJ1-1, with D uncertain. Trimming removed 1 base at V and 7 bases at J, with 11 bases between. The CDR3 has 13 amino acids. The germline V gene encodes CDR1 SGDLS and CDR2 YYNGEE.